Shown below are 32 T cell receptor beta chains from a single sample sequenced in a study of CD8+ T cells in alopecia areata. RNA was extracted and reverse transcribed into cDNA as the sequencing template. Measured with immunoSEQ multiplex PCR; TCRdb has only the in-frame clones, and not every one. The repertoire includes about 270,000 clones, over 45% of them detected once, and 0.75% to 0.95% sits in the top ten. Treatment here: oral pan-JAK inhibitor, 5-10 mg twice daily. The sample consisted of CD4+ T cells sorted from blood, taken at week 52, from a patient treated with tofacitinib. Receptor source: a human donor with alopecia areata.

This clone was detected a few times. The chain combines TRBV29-1 with TRBJ2-2, with D perhaps matching TRBD2 (5 bases). CDR3 length: 13 residues. Trimming removed 7 bases at V and 4 bases at J, with 13 bases between. Germline lookup yields CDR1 SQVTM and CDR2 ANQGSEA. This CDR3 reads CSASPDFTGELFF. The CDR3 DNA reads TGCAGCGCTAGCCCGGACTTCACCGGGGAGCTGTTTTTT.

This clone turned up a few times. The J gene is TRBJ1-6, the V gene TRBV18; perhaps TRBD1 as D (6 bases). Trimming shortened V by 2 bases and J by 7 bases, and 9 bases separated the two germline ends. The CDR3 covers 14 residues. Germline-derived CDR1 and CDR2 are KGHSH and LQKENI. CDR3 DNA sequence: TGTGCCAGCTCACCAAGAGGGACAAATTCACCCCTCCACTTT. This gives the protein CASSPRGTNSPLHF.

The CDR3 reads CASSRLLASGELFF. The CDR3 DNA sequence: TGTGCCAGCAGCCGCCTACTAGCGAGCGGGGAGCTGTTTTTT. The rearrangement joins TRBV7-2 to TRBJ2-2; 7 positions match TRBD2. V trimming: 5 bases; J trimming: 7 bases; junction bases outside the gene matches: 7. The CDR3 is 14 residues long. Germline loops: CDR1 SGHTA, CDR2 FQGNSA.

The chain links TRBV30 to TRBJ1-2; D is undetermined. Germline V CDR1 and CDR2: GTSNPN, SVGIG (reference sequence). There are 17 residues in the CDR3. Trimming pared 0 bases from V and 3 bases from J, leaving 20 bases between. The CDR3 loop reads CAWSVPGVIIGDYGYTF. The CDR3 DNA is TGTGCCTGGAGTGTACCGGGAGTTATTATCGGCGACTATGGCTACACCTTC.

This clone was seen a few times. This chain links TRBV10-3 with TRBJ2-7; TRBD1 matches 9 bases. Germline values: CDR1 ENHRY, CDR2 SYGVKD. CDR3 length: 13 residues. The ends lost 6 bases at V and 1 base at J; junction bases unmatched: 1. DNA of the CDR3: TGTGCCATCAGGGGGACAGGGTCCTACGAGCAGTACTTC. Translated: CAIRGTGSYEQYF.

The chain is built from TRBV2 and TRBJ1-1; 9 nucleotides agree with TRBD1. Germline V lookup: CDR1 SNHLY, CDR2 FYNNEI. The CDR3 has 14 amino acids. Trimming cost V 7 bases and J 3 bases; bases outside gene matches: 6. The chain's CDR3 is CASTQGQGYTEAFF. As DNA, the CDR3 is TGTGCCAGCACCCAGGGACAGGGCTACACTGAAGCTTTCTTT. Using reference TRBV2 and TRBJ1-1 for the parts outside the CDR3, the full variable domain is EPEVTQTPSHQVTQMGQEVILRCVPISNHLYFYWYRQILGQKVEFLVSFYNNEISEKSEIFDDQFSVERPDGSNFTLKIRSTKLEDSAMYFCASTQGQGYTEAFFGQGTRLTVV.

With regard to this clone: Other DNA sequences in the same sample also yield this CDR3. The V call is TRBV5-1, the J call TRBJ2-3; D is possibly TRBD1 or TRBD2 (5 bases each). The V gene lost 1 base and the J gene lost 4 bases, with 13 bases spanning the gap. The CDR3 is made up of 15 amino acids. Germline V lookup: CDR1 SGHRS, CDR2 YFSETQ. CDR3 sequence reads: CASSLRGLGADTQYF. The DNA of the CDR3 is TGCGCCAGCAGCTTGAGGGGCTTGGGGGCAGATACGCAGTATTTT.

In the case of this clone: A junction boundary mismatches the germline segment, possibly from a read error. This chain connects TRBV4-1 to TRBJ1-2; D may be TRBD1 (5 bases). Per germline, CDR1 MGHRA and CDR2 YSYEKL. The CDR3 consists of 14 residues. The CDR3 region is CASRQGITGYGYTF. The DNA for the CDR3 is TGCGCCAGCAGACAAGGTATCACAGGATATGGCTACACCTTC.

The rearrangement joins TRBV7-2 to TRBJ2-5; D call uncertain. The length of the CDR3 is 12 residues. V was trimmed by 5 bases and J by 4 bases, leaving 8 bases between them. The germline V gene encodes CDR1 SGHTA and CDR2 FQGNSA. The CDR3 here is CASSPAGETQYF. In DNA, the CDR3 is TGTGCCAGCAGCCCCGCCGGAGAGACCCAGTACTTC.

This sequence joins TRBV6-5 and TRBJ2-7; D might be TRBD2 (6 bases). The V and J ends lost 0 bases and 12 bases respectively, with 12 bases between them. This CDR3 is 12 amino acids long. CDR1 is MNHEY and CDR2 is SVGAGI in the germline V gene. The chain's CDR3 is CASSYSTGEAYF. DNA for the CDR3: TGTGCCAGCAGTTACTCAACGGGGGAAGCGTACTTC.

Ten or more counts support this clone. This chain uses TRBV7-9 with TRBJ2-6; 11 positions agree with TRBD1. The CDR3 is 18 amino acids. V dropped 3 bases and J dropped 2; count of bases not matched to a gene: 6. Germline values: CDR1 SEHNR, CDR2 FQNEAQ (reference sequence). CDR3 in DNA: TGTGCCAGCAGCTTGACTCCGGGACAGGGGGCTGGGGCCAACGTCCTGACTTTC. Amino acids: CASSLTPGQGAGANVLTF.

V is TRBV7-9 and J is TRBJ2-7; possibly TRBD1 for D (5 bases). Germline CDR1 SEHNR, CDR2 FQNEAQ (reference sequence). V was cut by 5 bases and J by 1 base, with 18 bases left in between. This CDR3 is built from 16 residues. As DNA, the CDR3 is TGTGCCAGCAGCCTACTTGGGGCCGACTCATCCTACGAGCAGTACTTC. Its protein product is CASSLLGADSSYEQYF.

The chain joins TRBV7-2 to TRBJ2-4; tentative D call: TRBD2 (5 bases). Germline CDR1 SGHTA, CDR2 FQGNSA. V lost 3 bases, J lost 3 bases, and 6 bases lay in between. The length of the CDR3 is 13 residues. The CDR3 bases are TGTGCCAGCAGCTTGCGGGTCAAAAACATTCAGTACTTC. Encoded protein: CASSLRVKNIQYF.

This chain joins TRBV4-3 and TRBJ2-7; D could derive from TRBD1 or TRBD2 (5 bases each). The V and J ends lost 3 bases and 3 bases respectively, with 9 bases between them. The germline V gene has CDR1 LGHNA and CDR2 YSLEER. The CDR3 contains 13 residues. The CDR3: CASSHGTGYEQYF. DNA of the CDR3: TGCGCCAGCAGCCATGGGACCGGCTACGAGCAGTACTTC.

This clone occurred many times. A junction boundary mismatches the germline segment, possibly from a read error. The chain has TRBV7-9 and TRBJ1-2, with D perhaps matching TRBD1 (5 bases). The CDR3 contains 15 residues. Germline V gives CDR1 SEHNR, CDR2 FQNEAQ (reference sequence). CDR3 sequence (DNA): TGTGCCAGCAGCGTAGCAGGGAGGTCGAACTATGGCTACACCTTC. As protein: CASSVAGRSNYGYTF. Variable domain in full (rest from reference TRBV7-9 and TRBJ1-2): DTGVSQNPRHKITKRGQNVTFRCDPISEHNRLYWYRQTLGQGPEFLTYFQNEAQLEKSRLLSDRFSAERPKGSFSTLEIQRTEQGDSAMYLCASSVAGRSNYGYTFGSGTRLTVV.

The chain combines TRBV7-9 with TRBJ2-5, with a tentative D call TRBD1 (6 bases). Germline loops: CDR1 SEHNR, CDR2 FQNEAQ (reference sequence). The CDR3 length is 16 residues. Trimming stripped 5 bases from V and 5 bases from J, with 21 bases between. CDR3 sequence (DNA): TGTGCCAGCAGCAAAGAGGACAGCCGGCGAGCGGAGACCCAGTACTTC. It yields the protein CASSKEDSRRAETQYF.

This rearrangement joins TRBV6-6 to TRBJ1-5, with unresolved D. Germline V gives CDR1 MNHNY, CDR2 SVGAGI (reference sequence). This CDR3 has 12 residues. V was trimmed by 6 bases and J by 4 bases, leaving 7 bases between them. The CDR3 sequence: CASRPRNQPQHF. The CDR3, as DNA: TGTGCCAGCAGGCCGCGAAATCAGCCCCAGCATTTT.

This clone has only a few counts. The J gene is TRBJ2-7, the V gene TRBV9, with TRBD2 identical over 10 bases. CDR3 length equals 14 residues. Germline V gives CDR1 SGDLS, CDR2 YYNGEE. Germline trimming cut 1 base from V and 2 bases from J; bases unmatched to any gene: 0. This CDR3 is CASSVTSGAYEQYF. In nucleotides, the CDR3 is TGTGCCAGCAGCGTAACTAGCGGGGCCTACGAGCAGTACTTC.

In regard to this clone: The sample has other DNA sequences that encode this CDR3 too. The CDR3 sequence is CASSLTSGAYEQYF. In nucleotides, the CDR3 is TGCGCCAGCAGCTTGACTAGCGGGGCCTACGAGCAGTACTTC. V is TRBV5-1 and J is TRBJ2-7, with TRBD2 matching over 10 bases. The CDR3 extends over 14 amino acids. In germline, CDR1 is SGHRS, CDR2 YFSETQ. V lost 1 base and J lost 2; bases outside the gene matches: 0. The variable domain in full, completed from reference TRBV5-1 and TRBJ2-7, reads KAGVTQTPRYLIKTRGQQVTLSCSPISGHRSVSWYQQTPGQGLQFLFEYFSETQRNKGNFPGRFSGRQFSNSRSEMNVSTLELGDSALYLCASSLTSGAYEQYFGPGTRLTVT.

This chain uses TRBV30 with TRBJ1-6, with 9 bases that match TRBD1. V was clipped by 5 bases and J by 7 bases; unmatched bases: 6. The CDR3 consists of 14 residues. CDR1 and CDR2 from the germline V gene are GTSNPN and SVGIG (reference sequence). The CDR3 is CAWSNRGPNSPLHF. The DNA for the CDR3 is TGTGCCTGGTCAAACAGGGGGCCAAATTCACCCCTCCACTTT.

The chain employs TRBV7-9 and TRBJ1-6; D is possibly TRBD1 (6 bases). CDR3 length: 17 amino acids. Germline CDR1 SEHNR, CDR2 FQNEAQ (reference sequence). V was trimmed by 6 bases and J by 1 base, leaving 16 bases between them. This CDR3 reads CASRNNQGRSYNSPLHF. Here the CDR3 DNA reads TGTGCCAGCAGAAATAATCAGGGGAGGTCCTATAATTCACCCCTCCACTTT.

The chain is built from TRBV2 and TRBJ2-7; D is ambiguous. Germline V gene lookup returns CDR1 SNHLY and CDR2 FYNNEI. Trimming cost V 3 bases and J 6 bases, with 6 bases left between them. There are 11 residues in the CDR3. CDR3 DNA: TGTGCCAGCAGTGAGAACTCCGAGCAGTACTTC. Translated, it gives CASSENSEQYF. Full variable domain (rest looked up from reference TRBV2 and TRBJ2-7): EPEVTQTPSHQVTQMGQEVILRCVPISNHLYFYWYRQILGQKVEFLVSFYNNEISEKSEIFDDQFSVERPDGSNFTLKIRSTKLEDSAMYFCASSENSEQYFGPGTRLTVT.

This clone was counted only a few times. The chain links TRBV29-1 to TRBJ2-5; possible D gene TRBD1, 5 bases. The CDR3 runs 11 residues. V was clipped by 7 bases and J by 2 bases, with 8 bases between them. CDR1 is SQVTM, CDR2 ANQGSEA, per germline. The CDR3 sequence is CSARQQETQYF. CDR3 bases: TGCAGCGCCCGACAGCAAGAGACCCAGTACTTC.

This clone was detected a few times. The V call is TRBV13, the J call TRBJ1-5, with 7 bases matching TRBD1. Germline V gene sequence: CDR1 PRHDT, CDR2 FYEKMQ (reference sequence). After removal of 8 bases from V and 0 bases from J, the junction contained 7 bases not matched to a gene. The CDR3 runs 15 residues. The CDR3 bases are TGTGCCAGCGGGTCAGACAGGGTTAGCAATCAGCCCCAGCATTTT. Its translation is CASGSDRVSNQPQHF. The full variable domain, in which reference TRBV13 and TRBJ1-5 provide the parts outside the CDR3, is AAGVIQSPRHLIKEKRETATLKCYPIPRHDTVYWYQQGPGQDPQFLISFYEKMQSDKGSIPDRFSAQQFSDYHSELNMSSLELGDSALYFCASGSDRVSNQPQHFGDGTRLSIL.

The chain employs TRBV29-1 and TRBJ1-1, with 8 bases matching TRBD1. Germline lookup yields CDR1 SQVTM and CDR2 ANQGSEA. The CDR3 sequence is 13 residues long. The ends lost 6 bases at V and 4 bases at J; junction bases unmatched: 7. The CDR3 sequence is CSVRQGWGTEAFF. CDR3 DNA: TGCAGCGTACGACAGGGGTGGGGCACTGAAGCTTTCTTT. Full variable domain (missing parts from reference TRBV29-1 and TRBJ1-1): SAVISQKPSRDICQRGTSLTIQCQVDSQVTMMFWYRQQPGQSLTLIATANQGSEATYESGFVIDKFPISRPNLTFSTLTVSNMSPEDSSIYLCSVRQGWGTEAFFGQGTRLTVV.

The V and J genes are TRBV29-1 and TRBJ1-1, with a possible D match to TRBD1 (5 bases). V was trimmed by 4 bases and J by 11 bases, leaving 17 bases between them. CDR3 length equals 12 residues. Germline assignment: CDR1 SQVTM and CDR2 ANQGSEA. CDR3 amino acids: CSVASGPFSAFF. CDR3 bases: TGCAGCGTTGCCTCAGGGCCGTTCAGCGCTTTCTTT.

This clone turned up a few times. The V gene is TRBV7-9, the J gene TRBJ1-1, with D maybe TRBD1 (5 bases). Between the trimmed V and J ends, which lost 6 bases and 4 bases, there was a span of 12 bases. Germline values: CDR1 SEHNR, CDR2 FQNEAQ (reference sequence). This CDR3 region has 13 residues. The CDR3 here is CASRPGLSTEAFF. The CDR3 DNA follows: TGTGCCAGCAGACCGGGACTTTCCACTGAAGCTTTCTTT. Full variable domain (missing parts from reference TRBV7-9 and TRBJ1-1): DTGVSQNPRHKITKRGQNVTFRCDPISEHNRLYWYRQTLGQGPEFLTYFQNEAQLEKSRLLSDRFSAERPKGSFSTLEIQRTEQGDSAMYLCASRPGLSTEAFFGQGTRLTVV.

The V gene is TRBV25-1, the J gene TRBJ2-1; TRBD2 might be the D (6 bases). CDR1 is MGHDK, CDR2 SYGVNS, per germline. Between the trimmed V and J ends, which lost 4 bases and 5 bases, there was a span of 9 bases. CDR3 length equals 13 residues. The CDR3 DNA sequence: TGTGCCAGCAGTGGGGGAGGCGACAATGAGCAGTTCTTC. This sequence encodes CASSGGGDNEQFF.

The CDR3 DNA follows: TGCGCCAGCAGCTTGATGGACGGACAGAAAAACATTCAGTACTTC. Its translation is CASSLMDGQKNIQYF. V is TRBV5-1 and J is TRBJ2-4; maybe TRBD1 (6 bases). Trimming left V 1 base short and J 4 bases short, with 12 bases between. Germline assignment: CDR1 SGHRS and CDR2 YFSETQ. The CDR3 has 15 residues. Full variable domain (remainder filled in from reference TRBV5-1 and TRBJ2-4): KAGVTQTPRYLIKTRGQQVTLSCSPISGHRSVSWYQQTPGQGLQFLFEYFSETQRNKGNFPGRFSGRQFSNSRSEMNVSTLELGDSALYLCASSLMDGQKNIQYFGAGTRLSVL.

CDR3 in amino acids: CASSVLGGTFQETQYF. CDR3 DNA: TGTGCCAGCAGCGTACTTGGCGGGACGTTCCAAGAGACCCAGTACTTC. The gene calls are TRBV9 and TRBJ2-5; weak D call: TRBD2 (6 bases). Per the germline V gene, CDR1 is SGDLS and CDR2 is YYNGEE. The CDR3 sequence is 16 residues long. V was cut by 1 base and J by 1 base, with 14 bases left in between.

The CDR3 DNA is TGTGCCAGTAGTAACTACAATGAGCAGTTCTTC. It is translated as CASSNYNEQFF. The rearrangement uses TRBV19 and TRBJ2-1; D gene unclear. The CDR3 is made up of 11 amino acids. Per germline, CDR1 LNHDA and CDR2 SQIVND (reference sequence). The V and J ends lost 4 bases and 3 bases respectively, with 1 base between them.

This clone was seen more than once but under ten times. The genes are TRBV6-1 and TRBJ2-3, with 8 bases that match TRBD1. The CDR3 runs 15 residues. J gave up 1 base and V 3 bases, and 3 bases lay outside the gene matches. CDR1 and CDR2 (germline): MNHNS, SASEGT. CDR3 bases: TGTGCCAGCAGTGACTTGACAGGGGGCACAGATACGCAGTATTTT. Residues: CASSDLTGGTDTQYF.